This TCR beta chain originates from a study of cytomegalovirus exposure and HLA in healthy donors. Across the study: The same platform was used for the roughly 120 validation repertoires as for the approximately 630 first-cohort repertoires, as reported in a later analysis.

General study results and limits: In vitro work confirmed that a few CMV-associated chains recognize CMV antigens.

In regard to this clone: What it binds is not known.

Clones were read by immunoSEQ multiplex PCR, and TCRdb kept only the in-frame ones, dropping some. The sample contains roughly 100,000 clones, about 95% of which appear only once. The V segment lost 6 bases and the J segment 0 bases; nucleotides outside the gene matches: 5. This CDR3 is built from 14 residues. CDR1 and CDR2 (germline): SGHRS, YFSETQ. Source material: PBMCs. This receptor was identified in a woman aged 18 to 35 in good health and CMV-seronegative. V and J are TRBV5-1 and TRBJ1-1, with 7 positions matching TRBD1. DNA for the CDR3: TGCGCCAGCACGACCGGGACAGTGAACACTGAAGCTTTCTTT. It is translated as CASTTGTVNTEAFF.